A single sample is the source of the 24 T cell receptor beta chains below, sequenced in a study of OX40 agonist ivuxolimab in advanced cancers. Repertoires were generated with immunoSEQ multiplex PCR, while TCRdb's copy carries only in-frame clones and drops some. The data hold about 44,000 clones, with over 75% observed a single time. The specimen comprised CD4+ or CD8+ T cells sorted from blood, sampled in a trial of the OX40 agonist ivuxolimab. Source of these receptors: an adult with an advanced solid tumor such as melanoma, head and neck, liver or kidney cancer.

The chain joins TRBV7-2 to TRBJ1-2; 8 nucleotides line up with TRBD1. There are 16 residues in the CDR3. The V and J ends lost 2 bases and 4 bases, in that order; junction bases with no gene match: 9. Germline V lookup: CDR1 SGHTA, CDR2 FQGNSA. CDR3 in DNA: TGTGCCAGCAGCTTAACGGGGCAGGGGGCCGGCTATGGCTACACCTTC. Protein sequence: CASSLTGQGAGYGYTF.

The chain is built from TRBV5-1 and TRBJ2-5; maybe TRBD2 (5 bases). The ends were cut back, 0 bases at V and 3 bases at J, with 6 bases in the middle. This CDR3 is built from 13 residues. Germline V gene sequence: CDR1 SGHRS, CDR2 YFSETQ. The chain's CDR3 is CASSLVGEETQYF. The CDR3 coding sequence is TGCGCCAGCAGCTTGGTCGGGGAAGAGACCCAGTACTTC.

V and J are TRBV9 and TRBJ2-5; D gene unclear. CDR1 and CDR2 (germline): SGDLS, YYNGEE. There are 15 residues in the CDR3. V gave up 4 bases and J gave up 1 base, with 14 bases separating them. The CDR3 DNA sequence: TGTGCCAGCAGCCTTTACGCAGCCAGCCAAGAGACCCAGTACTTC. Residues: CASSLYAASQETQYF.

This rearrangement joins TRBV4-1 to TRBJ2-3; D ambiguous. V was trimmed by 1 base and J by 0 bases, leaving 8 bases between them. Germline values: CDR1 MGHRA, CDR2 YSYEKL. The CDR3 sequence is 15 residues long. CDR3 region: CASSQVRQSTDTQYF. Here the CDR3 DNA reads TGCGCCAGCAGCCAAGTTCGGCAGAGCACAGATACGCAGTATTTT.

This sequence joins TRBV19 and TRBJ1-5, with a possible D match to TRBD1 (5 bases). V was pared by 6 bases and J by 6 bases, with 21 bases between. In germline, CDR1 is LNHDA, CDR2 SQIVND (reference sequence). The CDR3 loop spans 16 amino acids. The CDR3 nucleotides read TGTGCCAGTAGGGCGGGGGAAGGTAGGATCGGTCAGCCCCAGCATTTT. It is translated as CASRAGEGRIGQPQHF. Together with reference TRBV19 and TRBJ1-5, the CDR3 gives the full variable domain: DGGITQSPKYLFRKEGQNVTLSCEQNLNHDAMYWYRQDPGQGLRLIYYSQIVNDFQKGDIAEGYSVSREKKESFPLTVTSAQKNPTAFYLCASRAGEGRIGQPQHFGDGTRLSIL.

This chain connects TRBV4-3 to TRBJ1-6; D unclear. Germline CDR1 and CDR2: LGHNA and YSLEER. V lost 4 bases and J lost 0, with 7 bases in between. This CDR3 contains 15 residues. The CDR3 spells CASSLSVSYNSPLHF. CDR3 nucleotide sequence: TGCGCCAGCAGCCTTTCGGTCTCCTATAATTCACCCCTCCACTTT.

In DNA form, the CDR3 reads TGTGCCAGCAGCCCCCCGACAGAATCTGGGGGCTACACCTTC. Amino acids: CASSPPTESGGYTF. This sequence joins TRBV4-2 and TRBJ1-2; D is possibly TRBD1 (5 bases). CDR1 LGHNA and CDR2 YNFKEQ come from the germline V gene. CDR3 length equals 14 residues. V lost 4 bases to trimming and J lost 8 bases, with 17 bases between them.

This chain connects TRBV30 to TRBJ2-6, with D unresolved. CDR1 is GTSNPN and CDR2 is SVGIG in the germline V gene (reference sequence). The CDR3 is 19 residues long. Deletions cut 2 bases from V and 0 bases from J, with 20 bases between. CDR3 sequence reads: CAWSRYLGLGVSGANVLTF. The CDR3 bases are TGTGCCTGGAGTAGGTATCTCGGTTTGGGTGTCTCTGGGGCCAACGTCCTGACTTTC.

This clone was seen a few times. The chain carries TRBV6-5 and TRBJ2-2, with D perhaps matching TRBD1 (5 bases). Trimming cost V 7 bases and J 7 bases, with 13 bases left between them. The CDR3 has 13 amino acids. Germline-derived CDR1 and CDR2 are MNHEY and SVGAGI. The CDR3 bases are TGTGCCAGCATGGTGGGGCAGAGCGGGGAGCTGTTTTTT. This sequence encodes CASMVGQSGELFF.

The V and J genes are TRBV7-9 and TRBJ2-5; D ambiguous. The CDR3 is 13 residues long. Germline V lookup: CDR1 SEHNR, CDR2 FQNEAQ (reference sequence). V was shortened by 4 bases and J by 6 bases, with 12 bases between the two germline ends. The CDR3 DNA follows: TGTGCCAGCAGCTCGGGCCCCCCACAGACCCAGTACTTC. Translated: CASSSGPPQTQYF.

Comments on this clone: A read error may produce the germline difference seen at one junction end. V is TRBV10-3 and J is TRBJ1-2; D possibly corresponds to TRBD1 (6 bases). Germline V CDR1 and CDR2: ENHRY, SYGVKD. The CDR3 totals 11 residues. DNA for the CDR3: TGTGCCATCAGTGAGTCGGGGACAAGATCCTTC. Translated: CAISESGTRSF.

The genes are TRBV6-5 and TRBJ1-1; unclear D gene. Germline V gene lookup returns CDR1 MNHEY and CDR2 SVGAGI. V was pared by 5 bases and J by 5 bases, with 12 bases between. CDR3 size: 13 residues. For the CDR3, the DNA is TGTGCCAGCAGTGGAGGGCGGAGGACTGAAGCTTTCTTT. Amino acids: CASSGGRRTEAFF.

The chain links TRBV5-6 to TRBJ2-3, with D unclear. CDR3 length: 14 amino acids. Germline V gene sequence: CDR1 SGHDT, CDR2 YYEEEE. V lost 1 base and J lost 1, with 7 bases in between. The CDR3 nucleotides are TGTGCCAGCAGCTTGAGGCTACGCACAGATACGCAGTATTTT. Translation gives CASSLRLRTDTQYF.

Regarding this clone: One junction end does not reproduce the germline sequence, and a read error may be involved. The chain combines TRBV6-1 with TRBJ2-1; D tentatively fits TRBD1 or TRBD2 (5 bases each). Per the germline V gene, CDR1 is MNHNS and CDR2 is SASEGT. CDR3 size: 16 residues. The CDR3 spells CATSDLSGTSGAEQFF. The DNA of the CDR3 is TGTGCCACCAGTGATTTGTCGGGGACCTCCGGGGCTGAGCAGTTCTTC.

This chain connects TRBV5-4 to TRBJ1-1; 8 bases agree with TRBD1. Germline-derived CDR1 and CDR2 are SGHNT and YYREEE (reference sequence). The CDR3 runs to 14 residues. V was pared by 1 base and J by 5 bases, with 4 bases of the junction left unmatched. CDR3 sequence: CASSLRTGWTEAFF. The CDR3 coding sequence is TGTGCCAGCAGCTTGAGGACAGGGTGGACTGAAGCTTTCTTT.

This rearrangement joins TRBV19 to TRBJ2-3; D might be TRBD2 (6 bases). From germline, CDR1 is LNHDA and CDR2 SQIVND (reference sequence). The ends were cut back, 4 bases at V and 0 bases at J, with 14 bases in the middle. The CDR3 extends over 16 amino acids. The CDR3 loop is CASSRYPEGSTDTQYF. The DNA for the CDR3 is TGTGCCAGTAGTAGGTACCCGGAGGGTAGCACAGATACGCAGTATTTT.

This chain's CDR3 is CAISVEGTNEQFF. The CDR3, as DNA: TGTGCCATCAGTGTGGAGGGGACGAATGAGCAGTTCTTC. This chain joins TRBV10-3 and TRBJ2-1; D may be TRBD2 (6 bases). Trimming removed 4 bases at V and 7 bases at J, with 11 bases between. The CDR3 is made up of 13 amino acids. Germline V gene data show CDR1 as ENHRY and CDR2 as SYGVKD.

By sample share, this clone is medium-sized (0.01 to 0.1%). V and J are TRBV5-1 and TRBJ2-1, with no clear D. Germline V gives CDR1 SGHRS, CDR2 YFSETQ. With 2 bases removed from V and 7 bases from J, the gap between germline ends came to 10 bases. This CDR3 is 13 amino acids long. The CDR3 spells CASSLTDLNEQFF. The CDR3 DNA follows: TGCGCCAGCAGCTTAACGGATCTAAATGAGCAGTTCTTC.

V usage is TRBV27 and J usage is TRBJ1-2; the D is unclear. V lost 2 bases to trimming and J lost 0 bases, with 4 bases between them. The length of the CDR3 is 13 residues. CDR1 is MNHEY and CDR2 is SMNVEV in the germline V gene (reference sequence). CDR3 nucleotide sequence: TGTGCCAGCAGTTTAGTTCCTAACTATGGCTACACCTTC. The encoded protein is CASSLVPNYGYTF.

The chain has TRBV7-8 and TRBJ2-5, with D perhaps TRBD1 (6 bases). The CDR3 totals 15 residues. Germline CDR1 SGHVS, CDR2 FQNEAQ. V lost 4 bases to trimming and J lost 0 bases, with 12 bases between them. CDR3 DNA: TGTGCCAGCAGCTCTTCTACAGGGTACCAAGAGACCCAGTACTTC. Its protein is CASSSSTGYQETQYF.

The chain has TRBV28 and TRBJ2-7; no clear D gene. The CDR3 is 14 residues long. Germline values: CDR1 MDHEN, CDR2 SYDVKM. V lost 11 bases to trimming and J lost 0 bases, with 17 bases between them. The CDR3 is CAHSRLPSSYEQYF. CDR3 nucleotides: TGTGCCCACTCAAGGCTTCCGAGCTCCTACGAGCAGTACTTC.

This clone was recorded a few times. V is TRBV11-2 and J is TRBJ1-6; no clear D gene. V was shortened by 3 bases and J by 0 bases, with 9 bases between the two germline ends. The CDR3 sequence is 16 residues long. Germline V gene sequence: CDR1 SGHAT, CDR2 FQNNGV. CDR3 sequence: CASSLKTSSYNSPLHF. The CDR3 DNA reads as TGTGCCAGCAGCTTGAAAACAAGCTCCTATAATTCACCCCTCCACTTT.

In this sample, this clone turned up once. The sample holds other DNA sequences that translate to the same CDR3. Here the CDR3 reads CASSLSGELFF. The CDR3 region has the DNA TGTGCCAGCAGTTTGTCCGGGGAGCTGTTTTTT. The chain links TRBV27 to TRBJ2-2, with no clear D. The CDR3 sequence is 11 residues long. The V end was cut by 3 bases, the J end by 6 bases, with 2 bases between. Germline lookup yields CDR1 MNHEY and CDR2 SMNVEV (reference sequence).

The chain links TRBV7-2 to TRBJ2-2; 9 nucleotides match TRBD2. V lost 1 base, J lost 6 bases, and 12 bases stayed unmatched. Germline lookup yields CDR1 SGHTA and CDR2 FQGNSA. The CDR3 is 18 residues long. This chain's CDR3 is CASSLEGLAGIRAGELFF. CDR3 DNA: TGTGCCAGCAGCTTAGAAGGGCTAGCGGGGATTCGGGCCGGGGAGCTGTTTTTT.